The 23 T cell receptor beta chains listed next were all sequenced from one sample in a study of CXCR3-negative and CXCR3-positive naive CD8 T cells. Each TRB cDNA library was prepared by 5' RACE (with UMI labels). TCRdb reprocessed the 5' RACE reads, keeping one entry per CDR3 protein, no DNA. The listing contains some 140,000 distinct CDR3 sequences. Antigen specificity for these receptors is unknown. Study-wide results and limits: Hydrophobicity of TRB CDR3s was greater in CXCR3-positive naive cells than in CXCR3-negative naive cells.

Sequencing used naive CXCR3+ CD8+ T cells from blood. As for subset: CD45RO-CCR7+CD27+CD95- naive CD8+ T cells expressing CXCR3 (TNR3+). These receptors all stem from a human donor in good health. Some clones in this sample may be carry-over from other donors' samples.

This chain links TRBV7-3 with TRBJ2-5; TCRdb selects TRBD2, and the lack of DNA leaves this call unchecked. CDR3 length: 17 amino acids. The germline gives CDR1 SGHTA, CDR2 FQGTGA. The CDR3 reads CASSLLGHPVRQETQYF.

This chain links TRBV29-1 with TRBJ2-7; checking the TCRdb D call of TRBD1 is not possible without DNA. This CDR3 contains 14 residues. Per germline, CDR1 SQVTM and CDR2 ANQGSEA. The CDR3 sequence: CSVGGTGVIDEQYF.

The chain is built from TRBV7-9 and TRBJ2-5. Per the germline V gene, CDR1 is SEHNR and CDR2 is FQNEAQ (reference sequence). The CDR3 contains 14 residues. CDR3 residues: CASSLISSQETQYF.

The chain carries TRBV7-9 and TRBJ1-1; absent DNA, TCRdb's TRBD1 call cannot be checked. Germline V gene data show CDR1 as SEHNR and CDR2 as FQNEAQ (reference sequence). The CDR3 sequence is 16 residues long. The CDR3 protein is CASSTLPAGEDTEAFF. Supplemented by reference TRBV7-9 and TRBJ1-1, the full variable domain reads DTGVSQNPRHKITKRGQNVTFRCDPISEHNRLYWYRQTLGQGPEFLTYFQNEAQLEKSRLLSDRFSAERPKGSFSTLEIQRTEQGDSAMYLCASSTLPAGEDTEAFFGQGTRLTVV.

The chain uses TRBV7-9 and TRBJ2-1; TCRdb outputs TRBD2, but without DNA this stays unchecked. From germline, CDR1 is SEHNR and CDR2 FQNEAQ (reference sequence). The CDR3 is 18 amino acids. The CDR3 loop reads CASSLGASGAFSPWEQFF.

The V gene is TRBV28, the J gene TRBJ2-5; TCRdb's assignment of TRBD1 cannot be checked, as there is no DNA. This CDR3 has 17 residues. From germline, CDR1 is MDHEN and CDR2 SYDVKM. CDR3 sequence reads: CASSLLIGTTTRETQYF.

The V call is TRBV3-1, the J call TRBJ2-7. The CDR3 runs to 14 residues. Looked up from germline, CDR1 is LGHDT and CDR2 is YNNKEL (reference sequence). CDR3 amino acids: CASSQVFKVNEQYF.

The chain couples TRBV12-3 or TRBV12-4 to TRBJ2-1; with no DNA, the TCRdb D assignment of TRBD1 cannot be verified. The CDR3 loop spans 12 amino acids. Here the CDR3 reads CASKGENNEQFF.

J is TRBJ2-7 and V is TRBV29-1. The germline V gene encodes CDR1 SQVTM and CDR2 ANQGSEA. The CDR3 loop spans 13 amino acids. The CDR3 reads CSVEDVQTYEQYF.

J is TRBJ2-7 and V is TRBV4-3; without DNA, the TCRdb call of TRBD1 cannot be checked. Per the germline V gene, CDR1 is LGHNA and CDR2 is YSLEER. The CDR3 runs 15 residues. CDR3: CASSQEGQGSYEQYF.

This chain connects TRBV19 to TRBJ2-3; TCRdb's assignment of TRBD2 cannot be checked, as there is no DNA. Germline V gene lookup returns CDR1 LNHDA and CDR2 SQIVND (reference sequence). The CDR3 loop spans 15 amino acids. The CDR3 is CASTPNGLAGDTQYF.

The chain carries TRBV7-8 and TRBJ2-5; TCRdb's D gene call, TRBD1, goes unchecked for lack of DNA. The V gene's germline CDR1 is SGHVS and CDR2 FQNEAQ. The CDR3 loop spans 15 amino acids. CDR3 sequence reads: CASSKDPGGYETQYF.

The chain is built from TRBV5-6 and TRBJ1-1; TCRdb names TRBD1, which stays unverified in the absence of DNA. The germline V gene has CDR1 SGHDT and CDR2 YYEEEE. This CDR3 contains 14 residues. The CDR3 here is CASSAWVQGTEAFF.

The chain recombines TRBV7-6 with TRBJ2-1; no DNA is available, so the TRBD1 call from TCRdb remains unchecked. The CDR3 has 15 residues. CDR1 SGHVS and CDR2 FNYEAQ come from the germline V gene. The CDR3 region is CASSLATGQNNEQFF. Together with reference TRBV7-6 and TRBJ2-1, the CDR3 gives the full variable domain: GAGVSQSPRYKVTKRGQDVALRCDPISGHVSLYWYRQALGQGPEFLTYFNYEAQQDKSGLPNDRFSAERPEGSISTLTIQRTEQRDSAMYRCASSLATGQNNEQFFGPGTRLTVL.

This chain joins TRBV4-2 and TRBJ1-3; the D call of TRBD1 rests on TCRdb alone, since no DNA is present to check it. Germline-derived CDR1 and CDR2 are LGHNA and YNFKEQ. This CDR3 has 15 amino acids. CDR3 in amino acids: CASSTPGDSGNTIYF.

The chain links TRBV4-1 to TRBJ2-7; TCRdb outputs TRBD1, but without DNA this stays unchecked. The CDR3 is 15 amino acids. Per germline, CDR1 MGHRA and CDR2 YSYEKL. CDR3 residues: CASSQPRAGAYEQYF.

The rearrangement links TRBV7-3 to TRBJ2-1; TCRdb indicates TRBD2, and absent DNA this call remains unverified. CDR3 size: 14 residues. The V gene's germline CDR1 is SGHTA and CDR2 FQGTGA. The CDR3 here is CASSTSGESNEQFF.

The CDR3 sequence: CATSAWKGMNSNQPQHF. This chain joins TRBV24-1 and TRBJ1-5; the D call from TCRdb, TRBD1, cannot be confirmed without DNA. Germline V gives CDR1 KGHDR, CDR2 SFDVKD. The CDR3 has 17 amino acids.

CDR3: CASRPRLAPSSYNEQFF. This chain connects TRBV28 to TRBJ2-1; TCRdb gives TRBD2 as the D gene, but with no DNA this cannot be confirmed. Germline CDR1 reads MDHEN; CDR2 reads SYDVKM. The CDR3 has 17 amino acids.

The chain is built from TRBV15 and TRBJ2-1; the TRBD2 assignment by TCRdb is unverifiable without DNA. Germline lookup yields CDR1 LNHNV and CDR2 YYDKDF (reference sequence). The CDR3 is 16 amino acids. The CDR3 reads CATSRDRSGDYNEQFF.

The CDR3 region is CASSYNGRELFF. The chain employs TRBV28 and TRBJ2-2; TCRdb selects TRBD1, and the lack of DNA leaves this call unchecked. Germline V gene sequence: CDR1 MDHEN, CDR2 SYDVKM. There are 12 residues in the CDR3. The full variable domain, in which reference TRBV28 and TRBJ2-2 provide the parts outside the CDR3, is DVKVTQSSRYLVKRTGEKVFLECVQDMDHENMFWYRQDPGLGLRLIYFSYDVKMKEKGDIPEGYSVSREKKERFSLILESASTNQTSMYLCASSYNGRELFFGEGSRLTVL.

The V call is TRBV5-4, the J call TRBJ1-1. The CDR3 sequence is 14 residues long. From germline, CDR1 is SGHNT and CDR2 YYREEE (reference sequence). The CDR3 protein is CASSWGDMNTEAFF.

The genes are TRBV29-1 and TRBJ1-1. This CDR3 is built from 14 residues. Germline V CDR1 and CDR2: SQVTM, ANQGSEA. CDR3 sequence: CSVVGDSRNTEAFF.